Sequencing of this TCR beta chain was carried out in a study of cytomegalovirus exposure and HLA in healthy donors. General study points: The study recorded 150 to 200 TCR beta chains that were cytomegalovirus-associated. Using the classifier, cytomegalovirus status was reportedly diagnosed with high specificity and sensitivity.

Here immunoSEQ multiplex PCR was the method, and the copy in TCRdb shows in-frame clones only, minus some. The sample consists of tens of thousands of clones, around 90% of them appearing once. Comments on this clone: Its antigen is as yet unknown.

The germline gives CDR1 SGHDT, CDR2 YYEEEE. The CDR3 totals 13 residues. V lost 7 bases to trimming and J lost 0 bases, with 9 bases between them. The sequenced sample was PBMCs. This sequence originates from a man in his late teens or twenties in good health and CMV-seronegative. The V and J genes are TRBV5-6 and TRBJ2-3; possible D gene TRBD2, 5 bases. In DNA, the CDR3 is TGTGCCAGCCGGGAAGGAAGCACAGATACGCAGTATTTT. This gives the protein CASREGSTDTQYF.